The entry below describes one TCR beta chain. Between the trimmed V and J ends, which lost 1 base and 1 base, there was a span of 7 bases. The CDR3 is 15 amino acids. Germline assignment: CDR1 LGHNA and CDR2 YNFKEQ. This sample is drawn from a study of blood T cell repertoires in COVID-19. At the level of the study: Some COVID-19 samples were acute and others convalescent; all came from the United States, Italy and Spain. In each case, the material was cDNA or gDNA derived from T cells, B-cell-depleted T cells, or PBMCs.

In the original processing: Reference gene primers were amplified, and this amplification served to estimate nucleated cell counts. TCRdb's table, derived via immunoSEQ multiplex PCR, lists solely in-frame clones and lacks some. V and J calls and clone size are those listed in that table; D and trimming were worked out from the DNA. Among 120,000 to 150,000 clones listed, about 88% were seen once. The source material was peripheral blood. The receptor was derived from a human donor in a cohort sampled during active COVID-19. This chain uses TRBV4-2 with TRBJ2-2; D unclear. The CDR3 protein is CASSQGLENTGELFF. CDR3 DNA sequence: TGTGCCAGCAGCCAAGGACTGGAGAACACCGGGGAGCTGTTTTTT.